Each of the 22 T cell receptor beta chains below was sequenced from the same sample in a study of identical twins. Each CDR3 protein gets one entry after TCRdb re-called the 5' RACE reads with MiXCR. The sample lists 400,000 to 500,000 distinct CDR3 sequences; roughly 13% were seen once. The same specimen was also included in a second study, on yellow fever vaccine responses in identical twins.

Specimen: CD4+ T cells sorted from blood. Receptor source: a woman between 18 and 29 years old in good health.

The V call is TRBV6-5, the J call TRBJ2-7; 12 bases match TRBD2. The CDR3 sequence is 14 residues long. Per the germline V gene, CDR1 is MNHEY and CDR2 is SVGAGI. V shed 2 bases, J shed 6 bases, and the junction held 2 bases outside the gene matches. CDR3 in DNA: TGTGCCAGCAGTTACCTAGCGGGGGGGGGCGAGCAGTACTTC. This codes for CASSYLAGGGEQYF.

This clonotype was seen many times. This chain uses TRBV9 with TRBJ2-2; a possible D gene is TRBD1 (6 bases). The CDR3 is 15 residues long. V lost 0 bases and J 4 bases, leaving 10 bases between the germline ends. CDR1 and CDR2 (germline): SGDLS, YYNGEE. The CDR3 sequence is CASSVGGRLTGELFF. CDR3 nucleotides: TGTGCCAGCAGCGTAGGGGGGCGACTCACCGGGGAGCTGTTTTTT.

This clonotype appeared many times. The gene calls are TRBV19 and TRBJ1-5; D possibly corresponds to TRBD1 (6 bases). Germline assignment: CDR1 LNHDA and CDR2 SQIVND (reference sequence). The CDR3 loop spans 15 amino acids. Trimming pared 5 bases from V and 5 bases from J, leaving 16 bases between. The CDR3 sequence is CASSLQGPPHQPQHF. The DNA for the CDR3 is TGTGCCAGTAGTCTACAGGGACCCCCCCATCAGCCCCAGCATTTT.

This clonotype was counted only a few times. The CDR3 DNA reads TGTGCCAGCTCACCATCCTCTACCGGGACAGCCTACGAGCAGTACTTC. This gives the protein CASSPSSTGTAYEQYF. The chain links TRBV18 to TRBJ2-7; 7 bases line up with TRBD1. The CDR3 has 16 residues. The V and J ends lost 2 bases and 2 bases, in that order; junction bases with no gene match: 9. In germline, CDR1 is KGHSH, CDR2 LQKENI.

Only a few counts were recorded for this clonotype. The chain links TRBV5-1 to TRBJ2-1; the match to TRBD1 covers 10 bases. Per the germline V gene, CDR1 is SGHRS and CDR2 is YFSETQ. The CDR3 spans 18 residues. With V trimmed by 7 bases and J by 6 bases, 19 bases remained unmatched. Here the CDR3 reads CASEPGQGRSGYGNEQFF. In nucleotides, the CDR3 is TGCGCCAGCGAACCGGGACAGGGGCGCTCTGGCTATGGCAATGAGCAGTTCTTC.

The sample holds a few counts of this clonotype. V is TRBV29-1 and J is TRBJ2-1, with D hard to call. The V end was cut by 4 bases, the J end by 4 bases, with 5 bases between. The CDR3 consists of 11 residues. Germline V CDR1 and CDR2: SQVTM, ANQGSEA. Here the CDR3 DNA reads TGCAGCGTTGCAAAGTACAATGAGCAGTTCTTC. Translation gives CSVAKYNEQFF.

The chain uses TRBV2 and TRBJ2-1; 7 bases line up with TRBD2. Germline trimming cut 11 bases from V and 9 bases from J; bases unmatched to any gene: 10. Germline V lookup: CDR1 SNHLY, CDR2 FYNNEI. This CDR3 region has 12 residues. The CDR3 DNA reads as TGTGCCTCCCAGTTGGGGGAGGGTGAGCAGTTCTTC. It encodes CASQLGEGEQFF.

J is TRBJ1-1 and V is TRBV6-5, with 9 bases aligning to TRBD1. The V gene end was trimmed by 4 bases and the J gene end by 11 bases; junction bases not matched to a gene: 5. This CDR3 region has 12 residues. Germline V gives CDR1 MNHEY, CDR2 SVGAGI. The CDR3 loop reads CASSSTGGRAFF. The CDR3 nucleotides are TGTGCCAGCAGTTCGACAGGGGGGAGGGCTTTCTTT.

The rearrangement joins TRBV5-1 to TRBJ2-7; possibly TRBD2 for D (6 bases). The CDR3 has 13 residues. Trimming took 4 bases from V and 3 from J, leaving 11 bases between them. Germline assignment: CDR1 SGHRS and CDR2 YFSETQ. The CDR3 DNA sequence: TGCGCCAGCAGCATCCCCGGGGGCTACGAGCAGTACTTC. Amino acids: CASSIPGGYEQYF. Supplemented by reference TRBV5-1 and TRBJ2-7, the full variable domain reads KAGVTQTPRYLIKTRGQQVTLSCSPISGHRSVSWYQQTPGQGLQFLFEYFSETQRNKGNFPGRFSGRQFSNSRSEMNVSTLELGDSALYLCASSIPGGYEQYFGPGTRLTVT.

This chain uses TRBV21-1 with TRBJ2-5; the D segment call TRBD1 is taken from the table without a DNA check. TRBV21-1 is noted as a pseudogene. The CDR3 runs 14 residues. The CDR3 is CASSEDRDGETQYF. In DNA form, the CDR3 reads TGTGCCAGCAGTGAGGACCGGGACGGAGAGACCCAGTACTTC.

This clonotype was counted a few times. This chain links TRBV7-3 with TRBJ2-1, with D hard to call. Looked up from germline, CDR1 is SGHTA and CDR2 is FQGTGA. The V and J ends lost 2 bases and 7 bases respectively, with 15 bases between them. The CDR3 contains 15 residues. CDR3 region: CASSLEALSGNEQFF. DNA for the CDR3: TGTGCCAGCAGCTTAGAGGCCTTAAGTGGTAATGAGCAGTTCTTC.

This clonotype was observed a handful of times. The CDR3 here is CASSQEPGLLQETQYF. CDR3 bases: TGCGCCAGCAGCCAAGAACCAGGGCTACTACAAGAGACCCAGTACTTC. The chain employs TRBV4-3 and TRBJ2-5; TRBD1 might be the D (5 bases). The V end lost 0 bases, the J end lost 2 bases, and 13 bases lay between the germline ends. This CDR3 contains 16 residues. Germline V gene data show CDR1 as LGHNA and CDR2 as YSLEER.

This rearrangement joins TRBV12-3 or TRBV12-4 to TRBJ2-5; D unresolved. The CDR3 loop spans 14 amino acids. The V end was cut by 5 bases, the J end by 1 base, with 11 bases between. The chain's CDR3 is CASSPTDVQETQYF. In nucleotides, the CDR3 is TGTGCCAGCAGTCCCACCGACGTCCAAGAGACCCAGTACTTC.

The chain carries TRBV4-3 and TRBJ2-6; D possibly corresponds to TRBD2 (6 bases). CDR3 length: 15 amino acids. Trimming shortened V by 4 bases and J by 4 bases, and 11 bases separated the two germline ends. Germline-derived CDR1 and CDR2 are LGHNA and YSLEER. CDR3 bases: TGCGCCAGCAGCCCGGAGGGAACCGGGGCCAACGTCCTGACTTTC. It translates to CASSPEGTGANVLTF.

Comment on this clonotype: A junction boundary mismatches the germline segment, possibly from a read error. As DNA, the CDR3 is TGCTGTGCTAGTTGGACGATGAACACCGGGGAGCTGTTTTTT. Its translation is CCASWTMNTGELFF. The chain links TRBV20-1 to TRBJ2-2; no definite D call. In germline, CDR1 is DFQATT, CDR2 SNEGSKA (reference sequence). CDR3 length equals 14 residues.

The chain recombines TRBV10-3 with TRBJ1-4; D is possibly TRBD1 (6 bases). Trimming pared 8 bases from V and 2 bases from J, leaving 9 bases between. CDR3 length equals 13 residues. Germline CDR1 ENHRY, CDR2 SYGVKD. The CDR3 loop is CAISGQTNEKLFF. CDR3 coding DNA: TGTGCCATCTCCGGACAGACTAATGAAAAACTGTTTTTT.

As to this clonotype: A much larger clone lies a single base off, so this may be a read error. The CDR3 sequence: CASQASGGRAQCF. CDR3 in DNA: TGTGCCAGCCAAGCCTCGGGGGGGCGTGCGCAGTGTTTT. The rearrangement links TRBV12-3 or TRBV12-4 to TRBJ2-3; 8 nucleotides agree with TRBD2. The CDR3 covers 13 residues.

The chain recombines TRBV12-3 or TRBV12-4 with TRBJ1-5; D might be TRBD1 (5 bases). Trimming took off 5 bases at V and 0 bases at J, with 11 bases between the two ends. The CDR3 extends over 15 amino acids. The CDR3 coding sequence is TGTGCCAGCAGTCCTAGGGGCTATAGCAATCAGCCCCAGCATTTT. The encoded protein is CASSPRGYSNQPQHF.

This clonotype showed up many times. The J gene is TRBJ2-7, the V gene TRBV6-2 or TRBV6-3, with 7 bases that match TRBD2. Germline loops: CDR1 MNHEY, CDR2 SVGEGT. CDR3 length equals 16 residues. The trim removed 4 bases at V and 3 bases at J, leaving 12 bases unmatched. The CDR3 coding sequence is TGTGCCAGCAGTTCCTTTCCTAGCGGAAACTTCTACGAGCAGTACTTC. Translated, it gives CASSSFPSGNFYEQYF.

A few counts support this clonotype. The chain is built from TRBV5-5 and TRBJ1-4; TRBD1 agrees at 8 bases. Losses at the gene ends were 1 base for V and 8 bases for J; bases not matched to a gene: 7. Germline V CDR1 and CDR2: SGHKS, YYEKEE (reference sequence). The CDR3 runs to 15 residues. The CDR3 is CASSLRRTGSEKLFF. CDR3 DNA sequence: TGTGCCAGCAGCTTGCGACGGACAGGGAGCGAAAAACTGTTTTTT.

This chain links TRBV18 with TRBJ2-7; 7 bases line up with TRBD1. Germline V gene sequence: CDR1 KGHSH, CDR2 LQKENI. J lost 6 bases, V lost 6 bases, and 8 bases had no gene match. The length of the CDR3 is 13 residues. The CDR3 sequence: CASSRQGNGEQYF. CDR3 in DNA: TGTGCCAGCTCCCGACAGGGCAATGGCGAGCAGTACTTC.

CDR3 DNA sequence: TGTGCCAGCAGCGTAGGAGGGACAGGGTCCCTCGGCTACACCTTC. This gives the protein CASSVGGTGSLGYTF. This chain links TRBV9 with TRBJ1-2, with 9 bases lining up with TRBD1. The CDR3 is 15 amino acids. The V gene end was trimmed by 0 bases and the J gene end by 8 bases; junction bases not matched to a gene: 8. Germline V gives CDR1 SGDLS, CDR2 YYNGEE. The variable domain in full, completed from reference TRBV9 and TRBJ1-2, reads DSGVTQTPKHLITATGQRVTLRCSPRSGDLSVYWYQQSLDQGLQFLIQYYNGEERAKGNILERFSAQQFPDLHSELNLSSLELGDSALYFCASSVGGTGSLGYTFGSGTRLTVV.